Below are 17 T cell receptor beta chains sequenced from a single sample in a study of blood T cell repertoires in COVID-19. The repertoire was sequenced with immunoSEQ multiplex PCR; TCRdb's copy has only in-frame clones and lacks some. Among about 270,000 clones listed, around 86% were seen once. Material: PBMCs or T cells enriched from blood (not recorded which). These receptors were taken from a woman between 18 and 29 years old who had recovered from COVID-19.

J is TRBJ2-1 and V is TRBV6-2 or TRBV6-3; D possibly corresponds to TRBD2 (6 bases). V dropped 3 bases and J dropped 6 bases, with 9 bases sitting between them. The CDR3 has 13 residues. The germline V gene encodes CDR1 MNHEY and CDR2 SVGEGT. CDR3 coding DNA: TGTGCCAGCAGTTATGGAGGGTTCAATGAGCAGTTCTTC. It yields the protein CASSYGGFNEQFF.

The chain combines TRBV5-1 with TRBJ2-1; 8 bases are shared with TRBD1. The germline V gene has CDR1 SGHRS and CDR2 YFSETQ. The CDR3 extends over 14 amino acids. Trimming took 3 bases from V and 5 from J; bases not matched to a gene: 4. CDR3 region: CASSWDRINNEQFF. The CDR3 nucleotides read TGCGCCAGCAGCTGGGACAGGATAAACAATGAGCAGTTCTTC. The whole variable domain, filled in from reference TRBV5-1 and TRBJ2-1, reads KAGVTQTPRYLIKTRGQQVTLSCSPISGHRSVSWYQQTPGQGLQFLFEYFSETQRNKGNFPGRFSGRQFSNSRSEMNVSTLELGDSALYLCASSWDRINNEQFFGPGTRLTVL.

This chain connects TRBV7-9 to TRBJ2-7; 11 bases align to TRBD2. The CDR3 spans 14 residues. The V and J ends lost 3 bases and 3 bases, in that order; junction bases with no gene match: 1. CDR1 and CDR2 (germline): SEHNR, FQNEAQ (reference sequence). The CDR3: CASSFGTSGYEQYF. DNA of the CDR3: TGTGCCAGCAGCTTCGGGACTAGCGGCTACGAGCAGTACTTC.

The chain joins TRBV2 to TRBJ2-6; tentatively, D is TRBD2 (5 bases). The CDR3 contains 15 residues. The V gene's germline CDR1 is SNHLY and CDR2 FYNNEI. The V end lost 3 bases, the J end lost 0 bases, and 6 bases lay between the germline ends. CDR3 residues: CASSEEVSGANVLTF. DNA of the CDR3: TGTGCCAGCAGTGAGGAGGTCTCTGGGGCCAACGTCCTGACTTTC.

Here the CDR3 DNA reads TGTGCCAGCAGTTACTCGACGGGAGGGCCGACCGAGCAGTACTTC. It translates to CASSYSTGGPTEQYF. The chain combines TRBV6-5 with TRBJ2-7; 8 nucleotides match TRBD2. The J segment lost 6 bases and the V segment lost 0 bases, leaving 7 bases of the junction unmatched. Germline loops: CDR1 MNHEY, CDR2 SVGAGI. The CDR3 consists of 15 residues.

This clone has just one count. This chain connects TRBV4-3 to TRBJ1-1; D possibly corresponds to TRBD1 (5 bases). CDR3 size: 15 residues. Trimming cost V 1 base and J 4 bases, with 13 bases left between them. Germline values: CDR1 LGHNA, CDR2 YSLEER. The CDR3 coding sequence is TGCGCCAGCAGCCAAGCAAACGACAGATTCACTGAAGCTTTCTTT. It codes for CASSQANDRFTEAFF.

V and J are TRBV28 and TRBJ2-7; 8 positions match TRBD1. V gave up 6 bases and J gave up 4 bases; unmatched junction bases: 11. The CDR3 length is 15 residues. Germline V gives CDR1 MDHEN, CDR2 SYDVKM. CDR3 in amino acids: CASRREGQGSYEQYF. As DNA, the CDR3 is TGTGCCAGCAGAAGAGAAGGACAGGGTTCGTACGAGCAGTACTTC.

This chain connects TRBV27 to TRBJ2-5; TRBD1 matches 11 bases. CDR1 MNHEY and CDR2 SMNVEV come from the germline V gene (reference sequence). The CDR3 is made up of 16 amino acids. V lost 3 bases, J lost 4 bases, and 7 bases stayed unmatched. This CDR3 reads CASSFSGQGARETQYF. The CDR3 DNA is TGTGCCAGCAGTTTTTCTGGACAGGGGGCCAGAGAGACCCAGTACTTC.

The CDR3 region has the DNA TGCGCCAGCAGCCAAGATTTAGGGGTTTCCACTTTAAGCACAGATACGCAGTATTTT. This translates into CASSQDLGVSTLSTDTQYF. V is TRBV4-3 and J is TRBJ2-3; weak D call: TRBD1 (5 bases). CDR1 is LGHNA, CDR2 YSLEER, per germline. This CDR3 spans 19 amino acids. V shed 0 bases and J shed 0 bases, with 19 bases lying between them.

The chain links TRBV28 to TRBJ2-2; 7 nucleotides line up with TRBD1. Losses at the gene ends were 4 bases for V and 6 bases for J; bases not matched to a gene: 8. From germline, CDR1 is MDHEN and CDR2 SYDVKM. The CDR3 consists of 15 residues. CDR3 nucleotide sequence: TGTGCCAGCAGTTCCCCGGGACAGAATCCCGGGGAGCTGTTTTTT. It specifies CASSSPGQNPGELFF. Together with reference TRBV28 and TRBJ2-2, the CDR3 gives the full variable domain: DVKVTQSSRYLVKRTGEKVFLECVQDMDHENMFWYRQDPGLGLRLIYFSYDVKMKEKGDIPEGYSVSREKKERFSLILESASTNQTSMYLCASSSPGQNPGELFFGEGSRLTVL.

This clone was counted a single time. This sequence joins TRBV19 and TRBJ2-1; the D is unclear. The ends were cut back, 5 bases at V and 1 base at J, with 9 bases in the middle. There are 14 residues in the CDR3. The germline V gene encodes CDR1 LNHDA and CDR2 SQIVND (reference sequence). The CDR3 loop is CASSQSDSYNEQFF. The CDR3 coding sequence is TGTGCCAGTAGTCAGTCCGATTCCTACAATGAGCAGTTCTTC.

Worth noting for this clone: The sample has other DNA sequences that encode this CDR3 too. The V gene is TRBV2, the J gene TRBJ2-1, with a possible D match to TRBD1 (6 bases). Germline CDR1 SNHLY, CDR2 FYNNEI. V was pared by 4 bases and J by 5 bases, with 9 bases between. CDR3 length equals 13 residues. The CDR3 coding sequence is TGTGCCAGCAGTGTGGACAGAAACAATGAGCAGTTCTTC. Protein: CASSVDRNNEQFF.

The genes are TRBV3-1 (or the pseudogene TRBV3-2) and TRBJ2-1, with a weak D call TRBD2 (6 bases). The CDR3 spans 16 residues. The V gene lost 2 bases and the J gene lost 9 bases, with 20 bases spanning the gap. Germline loops: CDR1 LGHDT, CDR2 YNNKEL (reference sequence). This CDR3 is CASSQQNGTRDGEQFF. The CDR3 DNA reads TGTGCCAGCAGCCAACAAAACGGGACTCGAGATGGTGAGCAGTTCTTC.

V gene TRBV5-1 combines with J gene TRBJ1-4; the D is unclear. Per germline, CDR1 SGHRS and CDR2 YFSETQ. The CDR3 loop spans 16 amino acids. Trimming cost V 1 base and J 7 bases, with 17 bases left between them. CDR3 nucleotide sequence: TGCGCCAGCAGCTTGTCTAGGTCGGGCGAGGGTGAAAAACTGTTTTTT. It encodes CASSLSRSGEGEKLFF.

V gene TRBV2 combines with J gene TRBJ1-5, with D perhaps matching TRBD1 (5 bases). Trimming pared 5 bases from V and 6 bases from J, leaving 8 bases between. CDR1 and CDR2 from the germline V gene are SNHLY and FYNNEI. The CDR3 consists of 12 residues. The DNA of the CDR3 is TGTGCCAGCAGTCCGGACATTCAGCCCCAGCATTTT. This sequence encodes CASSPDIQPQHF.

The V and J genes are TRBV7-8 and TRBJ2-3; TRBD2 aligns across 8 bases. The CDR3 loop spans 16 amino acids. Germline V gives CDR1 SGHVS, CDR2 FQNEAQ. Trimming cost V 0 bases and J 3 bases; bases outside gene matches: 5. The CDR3 loop is CASSLARVAGTDTQYF. CDR3 sequence (DNA): TGTGCCAGCAGCTTAGCGCGGGTAGCGGGGACAGATACGCAGTATTTT.

The gene calls are TRBV19 and TRBJ1-5, with TRBD1 matching over 8 bases. The V segment lost 7 bases and the J segment 4 bases; nucleotides outside the gene matches: 6. The length of the CDR3 is 14 residues. Germline V CDR1 and CDR2: LNHDA, SQIVND (reference sequence). DNA of the CDR3: TGTGCCAGTAATGACAGGGGTGGAAATCAGCCCCAGCATTTT. This codes for CASNDRGGNQPQHF.